The present TCR beta chain was sequenced within a study of regulatory T cells in long-lasting Graves disease. On the study more broadly: A definition of persistent Graves' disease required over 5 years of antithyroid drugs plus positive TSH receptor antibodies.

This clonotype was counted between two and nine times. Its antigen is unknown. Sequencing libraries for TCR beta were prepared with iRepertoire HTBI primers and Arm-PCR of CDR3 regions. TCRdb called the multiplex PCR reads again in MiXCR, with one record for every CDR3 protein. There are around 460,000 distinct CDR3 sequences in the sample; less than 25% occur only once, and around 13% lies in the top ten. The time point was: persistent/refractory GD, antithyroid drugs over 5 years with positive TRAb. PBMC RNA was the source of the TCR library. General study points: Those with persistent disease had in common more public clonotypes (around 2,500) than new patients (roughly 1,000). Peripheral blood was the sole material, not thyroid tissue. A limited number of samples was an acknowledged limitation.

This CDR3 has 14 amino acids. The ends lost 6 bases at V and 2 bases at J; junction bases unmatched: 6. Looked up from germline, CDR1 is MGHDK and CDR2 is SYGVNS. The sample consisted of peripheral blood mononuclear cells (PBMCs), taken when the disease was refractory, from a patient treated with antithyroid drugs. This chain joins TRBV25-1 and TRBJ2-5; 7 bases align to TRBD1. The sequence was obtained from a female donor with Graves disease. CDR3 bases: TGTGCCAGCAGCTCCCTGGACAGGCAAGAGACCCAGTACTTC. Translating it yields CASSSLDRQETQYF.